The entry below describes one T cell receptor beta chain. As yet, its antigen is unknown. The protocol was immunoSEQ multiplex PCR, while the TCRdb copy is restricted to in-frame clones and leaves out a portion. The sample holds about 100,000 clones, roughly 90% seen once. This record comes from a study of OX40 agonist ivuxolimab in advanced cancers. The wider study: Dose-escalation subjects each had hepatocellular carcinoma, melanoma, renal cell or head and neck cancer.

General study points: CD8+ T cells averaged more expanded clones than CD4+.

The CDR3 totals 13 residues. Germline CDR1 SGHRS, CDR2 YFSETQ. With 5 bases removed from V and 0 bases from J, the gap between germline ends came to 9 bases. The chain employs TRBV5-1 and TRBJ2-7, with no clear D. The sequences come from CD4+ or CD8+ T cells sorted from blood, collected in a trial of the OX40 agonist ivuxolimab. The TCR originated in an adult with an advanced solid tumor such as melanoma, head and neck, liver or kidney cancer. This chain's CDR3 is CASRGGYSYEQYF. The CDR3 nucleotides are TGCGCCAGCAGAGGTGGTTACTCCTACGAGCAGTACTTC.